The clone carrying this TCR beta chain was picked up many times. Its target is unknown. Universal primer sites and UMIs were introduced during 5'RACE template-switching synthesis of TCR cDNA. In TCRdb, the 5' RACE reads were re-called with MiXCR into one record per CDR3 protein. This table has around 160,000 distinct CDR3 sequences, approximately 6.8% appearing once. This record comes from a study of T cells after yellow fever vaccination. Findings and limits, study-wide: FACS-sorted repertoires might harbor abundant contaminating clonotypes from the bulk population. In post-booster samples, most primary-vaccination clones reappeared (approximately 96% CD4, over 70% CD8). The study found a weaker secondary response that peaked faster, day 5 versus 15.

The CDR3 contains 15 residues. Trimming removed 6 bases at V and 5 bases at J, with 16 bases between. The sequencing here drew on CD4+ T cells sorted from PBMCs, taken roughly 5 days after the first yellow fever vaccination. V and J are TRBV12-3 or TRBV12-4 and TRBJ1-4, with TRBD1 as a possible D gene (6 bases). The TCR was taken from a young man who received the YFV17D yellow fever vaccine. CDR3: CASSRGHTLNEKLFF. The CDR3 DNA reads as TGTGCCAGCAGCCGGGGACATACACTGAATGAAAAACTGTTTTTT.